Listed below are T cell receptor beta chains from one sample, sequenced in a study of cytomegalovirus exposure and HLA in healthy donors. TCRdb keeps only in-frame clones here, not all; method: immunoSEQ multiplex PCR. The sample yields roughly 180,000 clones, less than 90% seen once. Sequencing was done on a sample of PBMCs. These receptors came from a man aged 30 to 39 in good health and CMV-seronegative. CDR3s include the opening cysteine and the closing phenylalanine or tryptophan. Fields, in order: D gene, V gene, clone size, J gene, CDR3 protein, CDR3 DNA. A D gene is named only where the DNA matches it firmly. Clone size, where shown, is once, few, many, or a class for clones that have expanded.

>TRBD1|TRBV6-5|NA|TRBJ1-3
CASSYSSRGEGNTIYF
TGTGCCAGCAGTTACTCGAGCAGGGGGGAAGGAAACACCATATATTTT
>TRBD2|TRBV9|NA|TRBJ2-2
CASSVDLAGVGGELFF
TGTGCCAGCAGCGTAGACCTAGCGGGAGTTGGGGGGGAGCTGTTTTTT
>TRBD2|TRBV9|NA|TRBJ2-1
CASSASTSGSYNEQFF
TGTGCCAGCAGCGCCTCGACTAGCGGATCCTACAATGAGCAGTTCTTC
>NA|TRBV7-6|NA|TRBJ2-1
CASSLAGSKDEQFF
TGTGCCAGCAGCTTAGCGGGGAGTAAGGATGAGCAGTTCTTC
>TRBD1|TRBV5-6|NA|TRBJ2-1
CASRRGQGNEQFF
TGTGCCAGTAGAAGGGGACAGGGGAATGAGCAGTTCTTC
>TRBD2|TRBV5-1|NA|TRBJ2-3
CASSIGTSGGPSLGTQYF
TGCGCCAGCAGCATAGGGACTAGCGGGGGGCCATCGTTAGGTACGCAGTATTTT
>TRBD1|TRBV5-1|NA|TRBJ1-1
CASSLGGTGAGRGTEAFF
TGCGCCAGCAGCTTGGGGGGGACAGGGGCCGGAAGAGGCACTGAAGCTTTCTTT
>NA|TRBV27|NA|TRBJ2-7
CASSLSSAPVGYEQYF
TGTGCCAGCAGTTTATCGTCCGCCCCCGTCGGTTACGAGCAGTACTTC
>TRBD1|TRBV19|NA|TRBJ2-6
CASSLQPGQGAPGANVLTF
TGTGCCAGTAGTCTCCAACCGGGACAGGGGGCGCCAGGGGCCAACGTCCTGACTTTC
>NA|TRBV19|NA|TRBJ1-5
CASSIGRRARQGQPQHF
TGTGCCAGTAGTATAGGACGCCGGGCGCGCCAGGGGCAGCCCCAGCATTTT
>TRBD2|TRBV15|NA|TRBJ2-7
CATSRGGGRSSYEQYF
TGTGCCACCAGCAGAGGGGGGGGGAGAAGCTCCTACGAGCAGTACTTC
>NA|TRBV20-1|NA|TRBJ1-5
CSATGAQPQHF
TGCAGTGCTACAGGGGCTCAGCCCCAGCATTTT
>TRBD1|TRBV5-1|NA|TRBJ1-1
CASSSTGQGLMNTEAFF
TGCGCCAGCAGCTCTACGGGACAGGGGTTGATGAACACTGAAGCTTTCTTT
>TRBD1|TRBV2|NA|TRBJ1-1
CASRDRRNAEAFF
TGTGCCAGCAGGGACAGGAGGAACGCTGAAGCTTTCTTT
>NA|TRBV30|NA|TRBJ1-5
CAWSVMGGGRQPQHF
TGTGCCTGGAGTGTAATGGGCGGAGGTCGCCAGCCCCAGCATTTT
>TRBD2|TRBV28|NA|TRBJ2-7
CASSAPGTSGGTRYEQYF
TGTGCCAGCAGTGCCCCCGGGACTAGCGGGGGGACTAGGTACGAGCAGTACTTC
>TRBD1|TRBV7-9|NA|TRBJ2-7
CASSSTGDEQYF
TGTGCCAGCAGCTCGACAGGGGACGAGCAGTACTTC
>TRBD1|TRBV5-6|NA|TRBJ2-1
CASSKDRGYEIEQFF
TGTGCCAGCAGCAAGGACAGGGGGTATGAAATTGAGCAGTTCTTC
>NA|TRBV6-4|NA|TRBJ1-3
CASSGAPGNTIYF
TGTGCCAGCAGTGGGGCCCCTGGAAACACCATATATTTT
>TRBD1|TRBV28|NA|TRBJ2-7
CASSIGDRSSYEQYF
TGTGCCAGCAGTATCGGGGACAGGAGCTCCTACGAGCAGTACTTC
>TRBD2|TRBV14|NA|TRBJ2-1
CASSPGLAGAWGNEQFF
TGTGCCAGCAGCCCGGGACTAGCGGGGGCCTGGGGCAATGAGCAGTTCTTC
>NA|TRBV7-9|NA|TRBJ2-7
CSSSWGAYEQYF
TGTTCCAGCAGCTGGGGGGCCTACGAGCAGTACTTC
>NA|TRBV15|once|TRBJ1-2
CATSRDIPTQQYGYTF
TGTGCCACCAGCAGAGACATCCCAACCCAACAGTACGGCTACACCTTC
>TRBD2|TRBV18|NA|TRBJ2-3
CASSVLAAGGDTQYF
TGTGCCAGCTCAGTCTTAGCGGCGGGAGGAGATACGCAGTATTTT
>NA|TRBV2|NA|TRBJ2-1
CASSESLRGASYEQFF
TGTGCCAGCAGTGAAAGTCTCCGGGGGGCTAGCTATGAGCAGTTCTTC
>NA|TRBV7-2|NA|TRBJ2-7
CASSTWTVTYEQYF
TGTGCCAGCAGCACCTGGACAGTCACCTACGAGCAGTACTTC
>TRBD1|TRBV6-4|NA|TRBJ1-2
CASSDVTGGGGGYGYTF
TGTGCCAGCAGTGATGTAACAGGGGGCGGAGGGGGCTATGGCTACACCTTC
>TRBD1|TRBV5-1|NA|TRBJ1-4
CASSLATGGNEKLFF
TGCGCCAGCAGCTTGGCAACAGGGGGGAATGAAAAACTGTTTTTT
>NA|TRBV21-1|NA|TRBJ2-2
CASSKGKGPSGRDTGELFF
TGTGCCAGCAGCAAAGGAAAAGGTCCTAGCGGGAGAGACACCGGGGAGCTGTTTTTT
>NA|TRBV30|NA|TRBJ1-1
CAWSLTGQMNTEAFF
TGTGCCTGGAGCCTAACGGGACAAATGAACACTGAAGCTTTCTTT
>NA|TRBV7-9|NA|TRBJ1-1
CASSHSTAKNTEAFF
TGTGCCAGCAGCCACTCGACAGCTAAGAACACTGAAGCTTTCTTT
>NA|TRBV29-1|NA|TRBJ2-1
CSVAQGLYEQFF
TGCAGCGTTGCCCAGGGGTTGTATGAGCAGTTCTTC
>NA|TRBV28|NA|TRBJ2-7
CASTARGNEQYF
TGTGCCAGCACCGCTAGGGGAAACGAGCAGTACTTC
>TRBD2|TRBV7-3|NA|TRBJ2-2
CASSLTSGRTSGELFF
TGTGCCAGCAGCTTAACTAGCGGGAGGACGTCCGGGGAGCTGTTTTTT
>NA|TRBV29-1|NA|TRBJ2-3
CSVGGPSDTQYF
TGCAGCGTTGGAGGGCCGTCAGATACGCAGTATTTT
>NA|TRBV5-1|NA|TRBJ1-6
CASSWNRVGDSPLHF
TGCGCCAGCAGCTGGAACAGGGTGGGGGATTCACCCCTCCACTTT
>NA|TRBV6-1|NA|TRBJ2-1
CASHLGVYNEQFF
TGTGCCAGCCATTTAGGGGTCTACAATGAGCAGTTCTTC
>TRBD2|TRBV9|NA|TRBJ2-7
CASSTQTSGAYEQYF
TGTGCCAGCAGCACACAAACCAGCGGGGCCTACGAGCAGTACTTC
>NA|TRBV7-9|NA|TRBJ1-4
CSSAVGNGGFFF
TGTTCCAGCGCCGTCGGTAACGGGGGTTTCTTTTTT
>NA|TRBV19|NA|TRBJ2-7
CASSPPGGGAFGEQYF
TGTGCCAGTAGTCCCCCCGGAGGGGGCGCTTTCGGCGAGCAGTACTTC
>TRBD1|TRBV29-1|NA|TRBJ1-2
CSVEGVGGGGYTF
TGCAGCGTCGAAGGGGTCGGAGGGGGCGGCTACACCTTC
>TRBD1|TRBV6-5|NA|TRBJ2-7
CASRQDRGWNEQYF
TGTGCCAGCAGACAGGACAGGGGGTGGAACGAGCAGTACTTC
>TRBD2|TRBV5-1|NA|TRBJ2-3
CASSLPTMSSGGTDTQYF
TGCGCCAGCAGCTTACCTACGATGAGTAGCGGGGGCACAGATACGCAGTATTTT
>NA|TRBV10-3|NA|TRBJ1-1
CAISELGTIMNTEAFF
TGTGCCATCAGTGAGTTAGGGACAATCATGAACACTGAAGCTTTCTTT
>TRBD1|TRBV29-1|few|TRBJ2-4
CSVVEAFAVVTGGRGIQYF
TGCAGCGTTGTGGAGGCCTTTGCCGTGGTGACAGGGGGCAGGGGCATTCAGTACTTC
>NA|TRBV4-3|NA|TRBJ2-7
CASSQVGGSFWYEQYF
TGCGCCAGCAGCCAAGTGGGGGGTAGCTTCTGGTACGAGCAGTACTTC
>TRBD2|TRBV4-1|NA|TRBJ2-1
CASSQGLAGGQNEQFF
TGCGCCAGCAGCCAAGGTCTAGCGGGGGGGCAGAATGAGCAGTTCTTC
>TRBD2|TRBV7-2|once|TRBJ2-7
CASSLRRERGYEQYF
TGTGCCAGCAGCTTACGGCGGGAGAGGGGCTACGAGCAGTACTTC
>TRBD2|TRBV6-5|few|TRBJ2-1
CASSRLAGGLYEQFF
TGTGCCAGCAGTCGACTAGCGGGGGGGCTGTATGAGCAGTTCTTC
>NA|TRBV7-9|once|TRBJ1-6
CASSYERGINSPLHF
TGTGCCAGCAGCTATGAACGCGGGATTAATTCACCCCTCCACTTT
>TRBD1|TRBV18|NA|TRBJ1-3
CASSPGQGRNTIYF
TGTGCCAGCTCCCCGGGACAGGGAAGAAACACCATATATTTT
>TRBD2|TRBV7-9|NA|TRBJ2-3
CASSLGLAGVTDTQYF
TGTGCCAGCAGCTTAGGACTAGCGGGGGTAACAGATACGCAGTATTTT
>TRBD2|TRBV7-6|NA|TRBJ2-5
CASSLAGSGGETQYF
TGTGCCAGCAGCTTAGCGGGTAGCGGGGGCGAGACCCAGTACTTC